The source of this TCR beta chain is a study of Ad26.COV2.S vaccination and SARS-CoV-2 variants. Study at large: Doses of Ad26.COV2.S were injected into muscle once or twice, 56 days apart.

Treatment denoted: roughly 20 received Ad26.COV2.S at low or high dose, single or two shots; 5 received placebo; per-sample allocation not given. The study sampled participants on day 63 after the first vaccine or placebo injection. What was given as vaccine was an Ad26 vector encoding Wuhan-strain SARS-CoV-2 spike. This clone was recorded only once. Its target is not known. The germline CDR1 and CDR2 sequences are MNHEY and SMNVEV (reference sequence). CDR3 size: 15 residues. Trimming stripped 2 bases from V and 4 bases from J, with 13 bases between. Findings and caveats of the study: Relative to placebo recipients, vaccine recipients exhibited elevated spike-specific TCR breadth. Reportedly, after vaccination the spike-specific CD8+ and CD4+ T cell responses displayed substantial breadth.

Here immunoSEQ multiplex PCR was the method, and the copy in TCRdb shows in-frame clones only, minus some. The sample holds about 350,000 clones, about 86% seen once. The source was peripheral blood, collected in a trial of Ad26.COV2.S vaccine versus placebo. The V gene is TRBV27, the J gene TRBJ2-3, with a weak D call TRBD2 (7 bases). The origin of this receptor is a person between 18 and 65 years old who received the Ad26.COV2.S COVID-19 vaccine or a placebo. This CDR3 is CASSLGGGQADTQYF. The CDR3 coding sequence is TGTGCCAGCAGTTTAGGCGGGGGCCAGGCAGATACGCAGTATTTT.